A selection of T cell receptor beta chains follows, all from one sample in a study of T-cell reconstitution after alpha-beta-depleted transplantation in children. TCRdb called the PCR reads again in MiXCR, with one record for every CDR3 protein. The profile shows about a million distinct CDR3 sequences, 25% to 35% of them singletons. The specimen comprised PBMCs, mostly from graft donor cells, sampled 360 days after TCRalphabeta/CD19-depleted stem cell transplant. The receptors come from a boy younger than two who had a stem cell transplant for SCID, so the T cells may come from the graft donor. CDR3s include the opening cysteine and the closing phenylalanine or tryptophan. A D gene is named only where the DNA matches it firmly. Where a row states a size, it is once, few, many or the class of an expanded clone; other rows omit it.

CDR3 protein	CDR3 DNA	V gene	J gene	D gene	clone size
CASSWTSGYQETQYF	TGTGCCAGCAGTTGGACTAGCGGCTACCAAGAGACCCAGTACTTC	TRBV7-2	TRBJ2-5	TRBD2	.
CSARAGELFF	TGCAGTGCTAGAGCCGGGGAGCTGTTTTTT	TRBV20-1	TRBJ2-2	.	many
CASRRARAGELFF	TGTGCCAGCCGGCGAGCAAGGGCCGGGGAGCTGTTTTTT	TRBV2	TRBJ2-2	.	.
CASSPIPAPQYF	TGTGCCAGCAGCCCGATTCCGGCGCCCCAGTACTTC	TRBV6-2/TRBV6-3	TRBJ2-5	.	.
CSAQQGARRNQPQHF	TGCAGTGCGCAACAGGGGGCGAGGAGAAATCAGCCCCAGCATTTT	TRBV20-1	TRBJ1-5	TRBD1	few
CAVLGNYGYTF	TGTGCCGTCCTGGGTAACTATGGCTACACCTTC	TRBV6-6	TRBJ1-2	.	.
CASSPPVRDGEQFF	TGTGCCAGCTCACCACCAGTCAGGGACGGTGAGCAGTTCTTC	TRBV18	TRBJ2-1	.	.
CASLTGGHYNEQFF	TGTGCCAGCCTGACAGGGGGGCACTACAATGAGCAGTTCTTC	TRBV12-3/TRBV12-4	TRBJ2-1	TRBD1	once
CAISDRDSVNEQFF	TGTGCCATCAGTGACAGGGACAGTGTCAATGAGCAGTTCTTC	TRBV10-3	TRBJ2-1	TRBD1	.
CASSLVGDEKLFF	TGTGCCAGCAGCTTAGTAGGAGATGAAAAACTGTTTTTT	TRBV7-2	TRBJ1-4	.	few
CASSPLPRGRITEAFF	TGTGCCAGCAGTCCGTTACCGAGGGGGCGGATCACTGAAGCTTTCTTT	TRBV11-2	TRBJ1-1	TRBD1	.
CASSSSGGLGEQFF	TGTGCCAGCAGCTCTAGCGGGGGACTGGGCGAGCAGTTCTTC	TRBV5-6	TRBJ2-1	TRBD2	.
CASSPGVGTVEDQPQHF	TGTGCCAGCAGCCCGGGGGTGGGGACGGTTGAGGATCAGCCCCAGCATTTT	TRBV5-5	TRBJ1-5	.	few
CASSLHSGVSINEQFF	TGTGCCAGCAGTTTACATAGCGGGGTGTCTATCAATGAGCAGTTCTTC	TRBV12-3/TRBV12-4	TRBJ2-1	TRBD2	.
CATQGLEANYGYTF	TGTGCCACCCAAGGGCTCGAAGCTAACTATGGCTACACCTTC	TRBV6-1	TRBJ1-2	.	.
CASSLAPVLSGNTIYF	TGTGCCAGCAGCTTAGCCCCAGTATTGTCTGGAAACACCATATATTTT	TRBV7-8	TRBJ1-3	.	.
CASSLMVLTGTQETQYF	TGCGCCAGCAGCTTGATGGTGCTGACAGGGACACAAGAGACCCAGTACTTC	TRBV5-1	TRBJ2-5	TRBD1	.
CASRDVGTYEQYF	TGCGCCAGTCGGGACGTTGGAACCTACGAGCAGTACTTC	TRBV4-1	TRBJ2-7	.	.
CASSLAPTSGGDTQYF	TGCGCCAGCAGCTTGGCCCCTACTAGCGGGGGTGATACGCAGTATTTT	TRBV5-1	TRBJ2-3	TRBD2	.